What follows are 4 T cell receptor beta chains derived from one specimen sequenced in a study of beta chain features in type 1 diabetes. The isolated RNA, all of it, was reverse transcribed, so expressed TCRB transcripts were what got sequenced. Repertoires were generated with immunoSEQ multiplex PCR, while TCRdb's copy carries only in-frame clones and drops some. The sample lists more than 140,000 clones, around a tenth seen once, with almost 0.65% in the top ten. Sequenced sample: central memory CD4+ T cells from blood. These receptors were taken from a woman in her thirties or forties in good health.

This clone was picked up many times. V gene TRBV7-9 combines with J gene TRBJ1-4, with TRBD1 matching over 10 bases. The trim removed 3 bases at V and 8 bases at J, leaving 6 bases unmatched. In germline, CDR1 is SEHNR, CDR2 FQNEAQ (reference sequence). CDR3 size: 15 residues. The CDR3 nucleotides read TGTGCCAGCAGCTTCGGGGACAGGGGCAAAGAAAAACTGTTTTTT. Its protein is CASSFGDRGKEKLFF.

The rearrangement uses TRBV19 and TRBJ1-2; D uncertain. The CDR3 runs 18 residues. Germline V lookup: CDR1 LNHDA, CDR2 SQIVND (reference sequence). V lost 3 bases and J lost 5, with 25 bases in between. The CDR3 here is CASSILSDLAAGGYGYTF. The CDR3 DNA reads as TGTGCCAGTAGTATTTTGTCGGATTTAGCGGCAGGTGGATATGGCTACACCTTC.

This clone was observed a few times. The V gene is TRBV18, the J gene TRBJ2-1; 9 nucleotides line up with TRBD1. Germline loops: CDR1 KGHSH, CDR2 LQKENI. The CDR3 totals 17 residues. Germline trimming cut 2 bases from V and 5 bases from J; bases unmatched to any gene: 10. The CDR3 nucleotides are TGTGCCAGCTCACCATACCAAACCGGGACAGGGAACAATGAGCAGTTCTTC. As protein: CASSPYQTGTGNNEQFF. The full variable domain, its missing parts supplied by reference TRBV18 and TRBJ2-1, is NAGVMQNPRHLVRRRGQEARLRCSPMKGHSHVYWYRQLPEEGLKFMVYLQKENIIDESGMPKERFSAEFPKEGPSILRIQQVVRGDSAAYFCASSPYQTGTGNNEQFFGPGTRLTVL.

Of note for this clone: Other DNA sequences of this sample code for an identical CDR3. V usage is TRBV5-1 and J usage is TRBJ2-3; perhaps TRBD1 as D (5 bases). V lost 0 bases and J lost 1, with 6 bases in between. Germline CDR1 reads SGHRS; CDR2 reads YFSETQ. The CDR3 consists of 14 residues. CDR3 sequence reads: CASSLGGGTDTQYF. The DNA of the CDR3 is TGCGCCAGCAGCTTGGGGGGCGGCACAGATACGCAGTATTTT.